Below are 5 T cell receptor beta chains sequenced from a single sample in a study of blood T cell repertoires in COVID-19. This table comes from immunoSEQ multiplex PCR, and its TCRdb copy is limited to in-frame clones, with some not included. In the table there are 200,000 to 300,000 clones, around 80% of which are singletons. Sequenced material: peripheral blood. The source is a human donor in a cohort sampled during active COVID-19.

The chain combines TRBV29-1 with TRBJ2-5; 7 nucleotides align to TRBD1. J was trimmed by 4 bases and V by 7 bases; bases with no gene match: 9. This CDR3 has 13 amino acids. The germline V gene has CDR1 SQVTM and CDR2 ANQGSEA. CDR3 sequence: CSDTAPGGETQYF. CDR3 nucleotide sequence: TGCAGCGATACAGCGCCAGGGGGAGAGACCCAGTACTTC. Supplemented by reference TRBV29-1 and TRBJ2-5, the full variable domain reads SAVISQKPSRDICQRGTSLTIQCQVDSQVTMMFWYRQQPGQSLTLIATANQGSEATYESGFVIDKFPISRPNLTFSTLTVSNMSPEDSSIYLCSDTAPGGETQYFGPGTRLLVL.

The chain is built from TRBV20-1 and TRBJ2-2; the match to TRBD1 covers 8 bases. The CDR3 runs to 15 residues. V lost 3 bases, J lost 3 bases, and 6 bases stayed unmatched. CDR1 DFQATT and CDR2 SNEGSKA come from the germline V gene (reference sequence). Here the CDR3 DNA reads TGCAGTGCTAGTGCAGGGGGCGCCGACACCGGGGAGCTGTTTTTT. Translation: CSASAGGADTGELFF.

V gene TRBV18 combines with J gene TRBJ1-2; weak D call: TRBD1 (5 bases). The germline CDR1 and CDR2 sequences are KGHSH and LQKENI. This CDR3 region has 13 residues. V was pared by 3 bases and J by 6 bases, with 11 bases between. The CDR3 loop reads CASSPFQGNGYTF. CDR3 coding DNA: TGTGCCAGCTCACCGTTTCAGGGTAATGGCTACACCTTC.

The rearrangement uses TRBV3-1 (or the pseudogene TRBV3-2) and TRBJ2-7, with a tentative D call TRBD1 (5 bases). The V gene lost 1 base and the J gene lost 3 bases, with 13 bases spanning the gap. Germline-derived CDR1 and CDR2 are LGHDT and YNNKEL (reference sequence). The CDR3 loop spans 15 amino acids. CDR3 sequence: CASSQGPGPHYEQYF. For the CDR3, the DNA is TGTGCCAGCAGCCAAGGTCCAGGGCCGCACTACGAGCAGTACTTC.

The chain is built from TRBV20-1 and TRBJ2-7; D is unclear. This CDR3 contains 10 residues. The V and J ends lost 3 bases and 4 bases respectively, with 4 bases between them. The germline V gene has CDR1 DFQATT and CDR2 SNEGSKA (reference sequence). Here the CDR3 reads CSASSYEQYF. For the CDR3, the DNA is TGCAGTGCTAGCAGTTACGAGCAGTACTTC.